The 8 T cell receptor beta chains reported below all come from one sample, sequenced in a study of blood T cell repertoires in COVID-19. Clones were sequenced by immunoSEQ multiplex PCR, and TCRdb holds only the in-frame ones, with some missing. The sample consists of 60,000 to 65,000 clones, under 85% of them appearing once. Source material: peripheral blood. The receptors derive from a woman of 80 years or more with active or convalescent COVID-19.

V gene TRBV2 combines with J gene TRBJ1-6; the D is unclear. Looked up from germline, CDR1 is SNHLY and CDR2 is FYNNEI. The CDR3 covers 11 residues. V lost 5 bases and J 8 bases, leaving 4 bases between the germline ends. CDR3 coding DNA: TGTGCCAGCAGTCGAGATTCACCCCTCCACTTT. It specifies CASSRDSPLHF.

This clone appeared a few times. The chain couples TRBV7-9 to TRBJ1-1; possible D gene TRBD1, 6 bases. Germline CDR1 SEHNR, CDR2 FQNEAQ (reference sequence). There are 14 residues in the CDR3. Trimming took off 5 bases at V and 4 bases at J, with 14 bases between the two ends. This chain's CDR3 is CASSQQGKGTEAFF. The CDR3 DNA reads TGTGCCAGCAGCCAACAGGGTAAAGGCACTGAAGCTTTCTTT.

The CDR3 sequence is CAWSGNAGVNTEAFF. CDR3 coding DNA: TGTGCCTGGAGTGGGAATGCAGGGGTGAACACTGAAGCTTTCTTT. The gene calls are TRBV30 and TRBJ1-1; tentatively, D is TRBD1 (6 bases). Trimming took 1 base from V and 0 from J, leaving 12 bases between them. Germline V gene sequence: CDR1 GTSNPN, CDR2 SVGIG (reference sequence). The CDR3 is 15 amino acids.

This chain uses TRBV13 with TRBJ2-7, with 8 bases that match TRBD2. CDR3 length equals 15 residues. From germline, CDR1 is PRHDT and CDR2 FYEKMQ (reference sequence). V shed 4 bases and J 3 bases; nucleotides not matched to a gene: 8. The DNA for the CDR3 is TGTGCCAGCAGCTCCCTCCAGCGGGGGAACTACGAGCAGTACTTC. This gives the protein CASSSLQRGNYEQYF.

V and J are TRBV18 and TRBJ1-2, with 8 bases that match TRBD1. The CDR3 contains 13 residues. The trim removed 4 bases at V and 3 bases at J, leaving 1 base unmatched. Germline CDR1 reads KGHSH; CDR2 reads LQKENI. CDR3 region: CASSQQGDYGYTF. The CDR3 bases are TGTGCCAGCTCACAACAGGGGGACTATGGCTACACCTTC.

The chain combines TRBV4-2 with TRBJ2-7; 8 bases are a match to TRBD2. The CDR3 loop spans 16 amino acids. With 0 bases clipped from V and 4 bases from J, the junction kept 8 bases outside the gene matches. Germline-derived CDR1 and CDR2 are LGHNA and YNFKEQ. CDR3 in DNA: TGTGCCAGCAGCCAAGAACTACAGGGACTAGGTTACGAGCAGTACTTC. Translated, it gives CASSQELQGLGYEQYF.

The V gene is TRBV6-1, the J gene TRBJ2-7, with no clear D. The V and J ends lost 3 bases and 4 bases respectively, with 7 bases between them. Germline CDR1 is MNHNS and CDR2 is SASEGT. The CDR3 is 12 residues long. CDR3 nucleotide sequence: TGTGCCAGCAGTGACATCAGGTACGAGCAGTACTTC. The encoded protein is CASSDIRYEQYF.

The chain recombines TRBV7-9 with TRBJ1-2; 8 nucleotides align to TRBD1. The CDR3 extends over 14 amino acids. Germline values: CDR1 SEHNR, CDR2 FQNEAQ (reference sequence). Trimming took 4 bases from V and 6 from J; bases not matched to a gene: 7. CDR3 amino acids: CASSSAGTGNGYTF. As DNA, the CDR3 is TGTGCCAGCAGCTCCGCCGGGACAGGAAATGGCTACACCTTC.